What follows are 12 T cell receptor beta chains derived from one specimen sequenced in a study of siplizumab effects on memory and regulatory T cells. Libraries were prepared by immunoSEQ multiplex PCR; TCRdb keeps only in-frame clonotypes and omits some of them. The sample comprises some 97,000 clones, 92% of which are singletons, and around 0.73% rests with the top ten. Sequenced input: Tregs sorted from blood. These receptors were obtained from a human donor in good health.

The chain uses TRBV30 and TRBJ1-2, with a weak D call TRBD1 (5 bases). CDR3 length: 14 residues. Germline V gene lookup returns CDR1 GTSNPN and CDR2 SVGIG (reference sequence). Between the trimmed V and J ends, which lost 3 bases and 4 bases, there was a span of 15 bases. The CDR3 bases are TGTGCCTGGAGCGAAACCGGGACCGCCTATGGCTACACCTTC. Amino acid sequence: CAWSETGTAYGYTF.

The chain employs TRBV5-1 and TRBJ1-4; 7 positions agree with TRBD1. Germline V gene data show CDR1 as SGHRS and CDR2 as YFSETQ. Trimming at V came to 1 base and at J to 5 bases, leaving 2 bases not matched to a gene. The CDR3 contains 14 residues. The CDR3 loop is CASSLQQGNEKLFF. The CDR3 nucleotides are TGCGCCAGCAGCTTGCAACAGGGGAATGAAAAACTGTTTTTT.

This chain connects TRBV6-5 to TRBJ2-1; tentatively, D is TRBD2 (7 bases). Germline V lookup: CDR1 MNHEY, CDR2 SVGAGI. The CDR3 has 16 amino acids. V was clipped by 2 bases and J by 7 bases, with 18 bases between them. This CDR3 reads CASSYPRGGVGNEQFF. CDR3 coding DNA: TGTGCCAGCAGTTACCCAAGAGGGGGGGTCGGTAATGAGCAGTTCTTC.

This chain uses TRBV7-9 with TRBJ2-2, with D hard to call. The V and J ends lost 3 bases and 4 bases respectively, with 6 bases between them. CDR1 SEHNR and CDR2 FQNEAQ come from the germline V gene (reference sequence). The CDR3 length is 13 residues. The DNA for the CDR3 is TGTGCCAGCAGCTTGTCGATCACCGGGGAGCTGTTTTTT. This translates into CASSLSITGELFF.

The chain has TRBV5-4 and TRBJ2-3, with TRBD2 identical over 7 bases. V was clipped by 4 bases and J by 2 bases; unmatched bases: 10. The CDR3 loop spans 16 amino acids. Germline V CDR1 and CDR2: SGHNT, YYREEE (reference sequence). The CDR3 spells CASSVGLAELTDTQYF. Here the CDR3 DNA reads TGTGCCAGCAGCGTTGGCCTAGCGGAGCTCACAGATACGCAGTATTTT. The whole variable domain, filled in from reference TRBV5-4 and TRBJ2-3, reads ETGVTQSPTHLIKTRGQQVTLRCSSQSGHNTVSWYQQALGQGPQFIFQYYREEENGRGNFPPRFSGLQFPNYSSELNVNALELDDSALYLCASSVGLAELTDTQYFGPGTRLTVL.

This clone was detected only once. The CDR3 loop reads CASSPRTGGIGELFF. CDR3 in DNA: TGTGCCAGCAGCCCGCGGACAGGGGGCATCGGGGAGCTGTTTTTT. The chain carries TRBV9 and TRBJ2-2; 11 nucleotides agree with TRBD1. This CDR3 has 15 residues. The germline V gene has CDR1 SGDLS and CDR2 YYNGEE. J gave up 7 bases and V 4 bases, and 6 bases lay outside the gene matches.

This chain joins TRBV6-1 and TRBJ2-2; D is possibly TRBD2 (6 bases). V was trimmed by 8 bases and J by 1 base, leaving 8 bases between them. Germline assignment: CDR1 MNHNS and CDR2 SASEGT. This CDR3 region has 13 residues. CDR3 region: CASGGWNTGELFF. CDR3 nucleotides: TGTGCCAGCGGGGGGTGGAACACCGGGGAGCTGTTTTTT.

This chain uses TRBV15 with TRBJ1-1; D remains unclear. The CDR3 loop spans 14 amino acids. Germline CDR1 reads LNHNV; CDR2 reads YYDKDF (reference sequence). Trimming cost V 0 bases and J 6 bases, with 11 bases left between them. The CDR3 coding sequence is TGTGCCACCAGCAGAGATACAGTCGCTCCTGAAGCTTTCTTT. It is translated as CATSRDTVAPEAFF.

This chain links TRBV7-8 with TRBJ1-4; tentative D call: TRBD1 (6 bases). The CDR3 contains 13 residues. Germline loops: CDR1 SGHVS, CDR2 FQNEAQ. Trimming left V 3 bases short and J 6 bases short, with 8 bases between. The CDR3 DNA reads TGTGCCAGCAGCTTGGACAGATATGAAAAACTGTTTTTT. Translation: CASSLDRYEKLFF.

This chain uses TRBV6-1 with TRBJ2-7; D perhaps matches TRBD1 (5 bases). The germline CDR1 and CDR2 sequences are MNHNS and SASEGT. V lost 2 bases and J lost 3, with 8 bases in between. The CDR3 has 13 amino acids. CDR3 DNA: TGTGCCAGCAGTGAAAGAGACAGCTACGAGCAGTACTTC. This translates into CASSERDSYEQYF.

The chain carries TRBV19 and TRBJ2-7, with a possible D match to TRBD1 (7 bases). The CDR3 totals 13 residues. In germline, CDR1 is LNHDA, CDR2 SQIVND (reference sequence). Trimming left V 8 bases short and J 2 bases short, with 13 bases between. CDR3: CASSRGRTYEQYF. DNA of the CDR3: TGTGCCAGTTCCAGGGGGAGGACCTACGAGCAGTACTTC.

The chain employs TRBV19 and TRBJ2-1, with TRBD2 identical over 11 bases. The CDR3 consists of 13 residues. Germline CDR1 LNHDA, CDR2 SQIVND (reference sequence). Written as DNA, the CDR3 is TGTGGAGCCGGGACTAGCGGCGTGAATGAGCAGTTCTTC. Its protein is CGAGTSGVNEQFF.